One and the same sample provided the 11 T cell receptor beta chains below, sequenced in a study of CD4 and CD8 cells across lung adenocarcinoma regions. Each CDR3 protein gets one entry after TCRdb re-called the PCR reads with MiXCR. This sample carries about 8,400 distinct CDR3 sequences, about 51% of them seen once, and the ten largest clones take 15% to 20%. The sample consisted of CD8+ T cells from the center of a lung tumor. The receptors were gathered from a female donor with lung adenocarcinoma. The CD4 and CD8 labels of this study may be unreliable.

Relative to its sample, this clonotype is medium-sized. The V gene is TRBV6-1, the J gene TRBJ2-7, with D unclear. The CDR3 has 10 residues. CDR1 is MNHNS, CDR2 SASEGT, per germline. V lost 2 bases and J lost 4, with 0 bases in between. As DNA, the CDR3 is TGTGCCAGCAGTGAATACGAGCAGTACTTC. Amino acid sequence: CASSEYEQYF.

This clonotype was found once. This chain joins TRBV7-6 and TRBJ2-4; TRBD2 might be the D (5 bases). Near its end, the DNA agrees better with TRBJ2-1, so the J call may be wrong. The CDR3 loop spans 18 amino acids. Germline lookup yields CDR1 SGHVS and CDR2 FNYEAQ. CDR3 residues: CASSCPKGAGHDQDIQFF. The CDR3 DNA reads TGTGCCAGCAGCTGCCCGAAGGGAGCAGGCCATGACCAAGACATTCAGTTCTTC.

This clonotype was seen a single time. The chain uses TRBV11-2 and TRBJ2-1; perhaps TRBD2 as D (6 bases). V lost 5 bases and J lost 2, with 16 bases in between. CDR3 length equals 16 residues. CDR1 and CDR2 (germline): SGHAT, FQNNGV. Here the CDR3 reads CASSTRLVRAYNEQFF. The CDR3 DNA follows: TGTGCCAGCAGCACACGACTAGTCAGGGCCTACAATGAGCAGTTCTTC.

Comments on this clonotype: The junction departs from germline at one end; a sequencing error may be responsible. The gene calls are TRBV6-4 and TRBJ2-3; the match to TRBD2 covers 8 bases. This CDR3 contains 16 residues. Germline V gene sequence: CDR1 MRHNA, CDR2 SNTAGT. CDR3 nucleotides: TGTGCCAGCGGTCCTAGGACGGGGGGGCCGACGGACACGCAGTACTTT. Encoded protein: CASGPRTGGPTDTQYF.

The chain recombines TRBV12-3 or TRBV12-4 with TRBJ2-3; D might be TRBD2 (7 bases). Trimming took off 7 bases at V and 6 bases at J, with 17 bases between the two ends. There are 14 residues in the CDR3. Here the CDR3 DNA reads TGTGCCAGCATGGGGGGGGCCCCAGGGGATACGCAGTATTTT. It encodes CASMGGAPGDTQYF.

V and J are TRBV11-2 and TRBJ2-5, with TRBD2 matching over 8 bases. The DNA end is more similar to TRBJ2-1, so the J call may be wrong. Germline CDR1 reads SGHAT; CDR2 reads FQNNGV. The CDR3 totals 15 residues. DNA of the CDR3: TGTGCCAGCAGCGTTAGCAGCGGGAGTACGGGTGAGCAGTTCTTC. This sequence encodes CASSVSSGSTGEQFF.

The chain combines TRBV7-9 with TRBJ2-1; TRBD2 aligns across 8 bases. The CDR3 length is 14 residues. Germline CDR1 SEHNR, CDR2 FQNEAQ (reference sequence). V shed 5 bases, J shed 6 bases, and the junction held 6 bases outside the gene matches. CDR3 DNA: TGTGCCAGCAGCCGGGGGGGGGTCTCCAATGAGCAGTTCTTC. This translates into CASSRGGVSNEQFF.

This clonotype was found many times. The chain has TRBV27 and TRBJ2-3; 11 nucleotides align to TRBD2. The V segment lost 6 bases and the J segment 4 bases; nucleotides outside the gene matches: 3. Looked up from germline, CDR1 is MNHEY and CDR2 is SMNVEV (reference sequence). The length of the CDR3 is 14 residues. CDR3 sequence: CASSLLAGADTQYF. The CDR3 DNA reads TGTGCCAGCAGCTTACTAGCGGGAGCAGATACGCAGTATTTT.

The chain carries TRBV6-1 and TRBJ2-3; tentatively, D is TRBD1 or TRBD2 (6 bases each). The DNA end lines up better with TRBJ2-5; the J call may be wrong. The CDR3 sequence is 16 residues long. The germline CDR1 and CDR2 sequences are MNHNS and SASEGT. CDR3 coding DNA: TGTGCCAGCGGGGGGTCTGGGGGGCGTGGCACAGAGACCCAGTACTTC. It encodes CASGGSGGRGTETQYF.

This clonotype was observed once. A much larger clone lies one base from this, so it may be a read error. The gene calls are TRBV7-2 and TRBJ1-5; D gene unclear. Per the germline V gene, CDR1 is SGHTA and CDR2 is FQGNSA. The CDR3 length is 15 residues. CDR3 DNA sequence: TGTGCCAGCAGCTTAGTCCGGAGTGGCAATCGGCCCCAGCATTTT. As protein: CASSLVRSGNRPQHF.

Many counts were recorded for this clonotype. J is TRBJ2-3 and V is TRBV12-3 or TRBV12-4; 11 bases map to TRBD2. With 4 bases clipped from V and 2 bases from J, the junction kept 2 bases outside the gene matches. The CDR3 length is 15 residues. CDR3 amino acids: CASSSSGGSTDTQYF. For the CDR3, the DNA is TGTGCCAGCAGTTCTAGCGGGGGGTCCACAGATACGCAGTATTTT.